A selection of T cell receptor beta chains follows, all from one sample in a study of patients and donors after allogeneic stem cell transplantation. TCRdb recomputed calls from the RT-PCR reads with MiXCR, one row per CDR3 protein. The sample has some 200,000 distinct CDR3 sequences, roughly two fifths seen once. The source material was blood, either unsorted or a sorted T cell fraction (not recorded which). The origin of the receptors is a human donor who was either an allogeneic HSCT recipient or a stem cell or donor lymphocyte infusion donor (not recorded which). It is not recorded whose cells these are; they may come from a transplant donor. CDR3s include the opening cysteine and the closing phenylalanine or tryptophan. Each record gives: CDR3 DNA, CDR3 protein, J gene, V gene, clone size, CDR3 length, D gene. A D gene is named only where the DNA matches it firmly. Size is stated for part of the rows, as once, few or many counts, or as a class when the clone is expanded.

cdr3_nt: TGCGCCAGCAGCTGGAACAGGAACATGAACACTGAAGCTTTCTTT
cdr3_aa: CASSWNRNMNTEAFF
j_call: TRBJ1-1
v_call: TRBV5-1
clone_size: .
cdr3_length: 15
d_call: .

cdr3_nt: TGTGCCAGCAGTCCCCCGGCGGGAGCTTCCTACGAGCAGTACTTC
cdr3_aa: CASSPPAGASYEQYF
j_call: TRBJ2-7
v_call: TRBV28
clone_size: .
cdr3_length: 15
d_call: TRBD2

cdr3_nt: TGTGCCAGCAGTCGCCCCCCGGGACAGCGGGCTAAAGAGACCCAGTACTTC
cdr3_aa: CASSRPPGQRAKETQYF
j_call: TRBJ2-5
v_call: TRBV6-5
clone_size: .
cdr3_length: 17
d_call: .

cdr3_nt: TGTGCCAGCAGTTTTTCAGGGGTAAAGGGCACAGATACGCAGTATTTT
cdr3_aa: CASSFSGVKGTDTQYF
j_call: TRBJ2-3
v_call: TRBV12-3/TRBV12-4
clone_size: .
cdr3_length: 16
d_call: .

cdr3_nt: TGTGCCAGCAGCATGAGTAATTCACCCCTCCACTTT
cdr3_aa: CASSMSNSPLHF
j_call: TRBJ1-6
v_call: TRBV9
clone_size: few
cdr3_length: 12
d_call: .

cdr3_nt: TGTGCCAGCAGGATCGGACTAGCGGGAGGAACCGGGGAGCTGTTTTTT
cdr3_aa: CASRIGLAGGTGELFF
j_call: TRBJ2-2
v_call: TRBV2
clone_size: once
cdr3_length: 16
d_call: TRBD2

cdr3_nt: TGTGCCAGCTCACCACTGACAGGCCACAATGAGCAGTTCTTC
cdr3_aa: CASSPLTGHNEQFF
j_call: TRBJ2-1
v_call: TRBV18
clone_size: .
cdr3_length: 14
d_call: .

cdr3_nt: TGTGCCAGCAGCCAAAAGGTCCATGAGCAGTTCTTC
cdr3_aa: CASSQKVHEQFF
j_call: TRBJ2-1
v_call: TRBV12-3/TRBV12-4
clone_size: .
cdr3_length: 12
d_call: .

cdr3_nt: TGTGCCAGTAACCAGGGCTCAAGTTTAGGGACCCAGTACTTC
cdr3_aa: CASNQGSSLGTQYF
j_call: TRBJ2-5
v_call: TRBV19
clone_size: few
cdr3_length: 14
d_call: .

cdr3_nt: TGTGCCAGCAGCTCGAGGGACAGGGTGGGCCTAGCCAAAAACATTCAGTACTTC
cdr3_aa: CASSSRDRVGLAKNIQYF
j_call: TRBJ2-4
v_call: TRBV5-5
clone_size: few
cdr3_length: 18
d_call: TRBD1

cdr3_nt: TGTGCCAGCAGTTACGGGAATCCTGGCAATGAGCAGTTCTTC
cdr3_aa: CASSYGNPGNEQFF
j_call: TRBJ2-1
v_call: TRBV5-5
clone_size: .
cdr3_length: 14
d_call: .

cdr3_nt: TGTGCCACCAGCTCAACGCAGGGCACTGAAGCTTTCTTT
cdr3_aa: CATSSTQGTEAFF
j_call: TRBJ1-1
v_call: TRBV15
clone_size: .
cdr3_length: 13
d_call: .

cdr3_nt: TGCGCCAGCAGCCAAGGACGACAGGAGAATGAAAAACTGTTTTTT
cdr3_aa: CASSQGRQENEKLFF
j_call: TRBJ1-4
v_call: TRBV4-3
clone_size: few
cdr3_length: 15
d_call: .

cdr3_nt: TGCGCCAGCAGCCACTTTACGATGGACGTACCCTACAATGAGCAGTTCTTC
cdr3_aa: CASSHFTMDVPYNEQFF
j_call: TRBJ2-1
v_call: TRBV4-1
clone_size: .
cdr3_length: 17
d_call: .

cdr3_nt: TGTGCCACCAGCAGAGAACCGGGCGAGCAGGGCCGTCGCAATCAGCCCCAGCATTTT
cdr3_aa: CATSREPGEQGRRNQPQHF
j_call: TRBJ1-5
v_call: TRBV15
clone_size: .
cdr3_length: 19
d_call: .

cdr3_nt: TGTGCCAGCAGTCGGGACAGGGACACTGAAGCTTTCTTT
cdr3_aa: CASSRDRDTEAFF
j_call: TRBJ1-1
v_call: TRBV2
clone_size: .
cdr3_length: 13
d_call: TRBD1

cdr3_nt: TGTGCCAGCAGCGTAGAGGGAGTCTCCTACAATGAGCAGTTCTTC
cdr3_aa: CASSVEGVSYNEQFF
j_call: TRBJ2-1
v_call: TRBV9
clone_size: .
cdr3_length: 15
d_call: .

cdr3_nt: TGCAGCGTTGAAACTGAGGGACGGAACACTGAAGCTTTCTTT
cdr3_aa: CSVETEGRNTEAFF
j_call: TRBJ1-1
v_call: TRBV29-1
clone_size: .
cdr3_length: 14
d_call: .

cdr3_nt: TGTGCCAGCAGTTATTCTGCGGGGGGCGCAGGCTATGGCTACACCTTC
cdr3_aa: CASSYSAGGAGYGYTF
j_call: TRBJ1-2
v_call: TRBV27
clone_size: .
cdr3_length: 16
d_call: .

cdr3_nt: TGTGCCAGCAGCTTGGCCACTAGCTCCTCCTACGAGCAGTACTTC
cdr3_aa: CASSLATSSSYEQYF
j_call: TRBJ2-7
v_call: TRBV7-6
clone_size: few
cdr3_length: 15
d_call: .

cdr3_nt: TGCGCCAGCAGCTTGGTGGCGGGGAATATGGGAAACACCATATATTTT
cdr3_aa: CASSLVAGNMGNTIYF
j_call: TRBJ1-3
v_call: TRBV5-1
clone_size: .
cdr3_length: 16
d_call: .

cdr3_nt: TGTGCCAGCACCCGGAGAGGAACTACCAATTCACCCCTCCACTTT
cdr3_aa: CASTRRGTTNSPLHF
j_call: TRBJ1-6
v_call: TRBV12-3/TRBV12-4
clone_size: .
cdr3_length: 15
d_call: .

cdr3_nt: TGTGCCACCAGTGATTCTCACAGCTCCAATCAGCCCCAGCATTTT
cdr3_aa: CATSDSHSSNQPQHF
j_call: TRBJ1-5
v_call: TRBV24-1
clone_size: .
cdr3_length: 15
d_call: .

cdr3_nt: TGTGCCAGCAGTTACTCGAGTGGGGCATCGGGCACTGAAGCTTTCTTT
cdr3_aa: CASSYSSGASGTEAFF
j_call: TRBJ1-1
v_call: TRBV6-5
clone_size: few
cdr3_length: 16
d_call: .

cdr3_nt: TGCAGCGTTGAGAACGCCCCGAACACCGGGGAGCTGTTTTTT
cdr3_aa: CSVENAPNTGELFF
j_call: TRBJ2-2
v_call: TRBV29-1
clone_size: few
cdr3_length: 14
d_call: .

cdr3_nt: TGTGCCAGCAGCTATAGACAGCCTAACACTGAAGCTTTCTTT
cdr3_aa: CASSYRQPNTEAFF
j_call: TRBJ1-1
v_call: TRBV5-6
clone_size: few
cdr3_length: 14
d_call: .

cdr3_nt: TGTGCCAGCAGTTTCCTTCGGACAGGGTCGTATAATTCACCCCTCCACTTT
cdr3_aa: CASSFLRTGSYNSPLHF
j_call: TRBJ1-6
v_call: TRBV6-5
clone_size: .
cdr3_length: 17
d_call: TRBD1

cdr3_nt: TGTGCCAGCAGTTACTCAAGGGGCCCCTTCAATCAGCCCCAGCATTTT
cdr3_aa: CASSYSRGPFNQPQHF
j_call: TRBJ1-5
v_call: TRBV6-5
clone_size: .
cdr3_length: 16
d_call: .

cdr3_nt: TGTGCCAGCAGTCGAACCGGGCCCGAGGAAGGTGGCTACACCTTC
cdr3_aa: CASSRTGPEEGGYTF
j_call: TRBJ1-2
v_call: TRBV28
clone_size: few
cdr3_length: 15
d_call: .

cdr3_nt: TGTGCCAGCACTACCGCCGGCGGGGCGGGCGGCTACACCTTC
cdr3_aa: CASTTAGGAGGYTF
j_call: TRBJ1-2
v_call: TRBV6-5
clone_size: few
cdr3_length: 14
d_call: .

cdr3_nt: TGTGCCAGCAGGCGTGACGGTGAAGCTTTCTTT
cdr3_aa: CASRRDGEAFF
j_call: TRBJ1-1
v_call: TRBV11-1
clone_size: few
cdr3_length: 11
d_call: .

cdr3_nt: TGCGCCAGCAGCTTGGAAGGCGGGAGGGCCAATGAGCAGTTCTTC
cdr3_aa: CASSLEGGRANEQFF
j_call: TRBJ2-1
v_call: TRBV5-1
clone_size: few
cdr3_length: 15
d_call: TRBD2